Below, 28 T cell receptor beta chains from the same sample are listed, as sequenced in a study of CD8 T cells in ankylosing spondylitis. TCRdb fed the 5' RACE reads into MiXCR, producing one record per CDR3 protein. Of around 340,000 distinct CDR3 sequences detected, 20% appear once; the ten largest clones hold 10% to 15%. Sequenced: blood, either unsorted or a sorted T cell fraction (not recorded which). The receptor source for this set is a male donor with ankylosing spondylitis or in good health (not recorded which).

This clonotype was detected only a few times. V gene TRBV7-9 combines with J gene TRBJ2-7; the D gene is possibly TRBD1 (6 bases). Per the germline V gene, CDR1 is SEHNR and CDR2 is FQNEAQ (reference sequence). Trimming stripped 4 bases from V and 6 bases from J, with 13 bases between. CDR3 size: 13 residues. The CDR3 region has the DNA TGTGCCAGCAGCTGGACAGATTCGGTCGAGCAGTACTTC. Amino acids: CASSWTDSVEQYF. Combining the CDR3 with reference TRBV7-9 and TRBJ2-7 gives the whole variable domain DTGVSQNPRHKITKRGQNVTFRCDPISEHNRLYWYRQTLGQGPEFLTYFQNEAQLEKSRLLSDRFSAERPKGSFSTLEIQRTEQGDSAMYLCASSWTDSVEQYFGPGTRLTVT.

V and J are TRBV27 and TRBJ2-3, with D perhaps matching TRBD2 (5 bases). The V and J ends lost 5 bases and 14 bases respectively, with 29 bases between them. The germline V gene encodes CDR1 MNHEY and CDR2 SMNVEV (reference sequence). The length of the CDR3 is 16 residues. In DNA, the CDR3 is TGTGCCAGCAGTCCGGGATCCGAAGCCACTCTCGAAAGCCCGTATTTT. It yields the protein CASSPGSEATLESPYF.

The chain recombines TRBV7-9 with TRBJ2-2, with D perhaps TRBD1 (5 bases). The V end was cut by 4 bases, the J end by 4 bases, with 19 bases between. Germline V CDR1 and CDR2: SEHNR, FQNEAQ (reference sequence). This CDR3 is 17 amino acids long. The CDR3 spells CASSSRRQGMGTGELFF. CDR3 bases: TGTGCCAGCAGCTCCCGGCGGCAGGGTATGGGCACCGGGGAGCTGTTTTTT.

In its sample, this clonotype was seen a few times. The rearrangement joins TRBV6-1 to TRBJ1-5; no reliable D call. Trimming stripped 3 bases from V and 6 bases from J, with 0 bases between. CDR1 and CDR2 from the germline V gene are MNHNS and SASEGT. The CDR3 spans 10 residues. The CDR3 here is CASSDQPQHF. The CDR3 DNA reads TGTGCCAGCAGTGATCAGCCCCAGCATTTT.

This clonotype occurred a few times. The rearrangement links TRBV5-6 to TRBJ2-1; D is ambiguous. V was trimmed by 0 bases and J by 7 bases, leaving 17 bases between them. This CDR3 comprises 16 residues. Per germline, CDR1 SGHDT and CDR2 YYEEEE. In DNA form, the CDR3 reads TGTGCCAGCAGCTTGGTGCGAGGCGGTTGGGGTAATGAGCAGTTCTTC. Translating gives CASSLVRGGWGNEQFF.

This clonotype showed up just a few times. J is TRBJ2-1 and V is TRBV30; 9 positions agree with TRBD2. Trimming took 5 bases from V and 2 from J; bases not matched to a gene: 7. Germline V gene lookup returns CDR1 GTSNPN and CDR2 SVGIG (reference sequence). The CDR3 spans 15 residues. The CDR3 bases are TGTGCCTGGGCTGGGGCGGGGGGGCCCTACAATGAGCAGTTCTTC. Translating it yields CAWAGAGGPYNEQFF.

The chain joins TRBV6-2 or TRBV6-3 to TRBJ2-7; 12 bases match TRBD2. Trimming at V came to 5 bases and at J to 5 bases, leaving 7 bases not matched to a gene. CDR1 is MNHEY, CDR2 SVGEGT, per germline. This CDR3 spans 15 amino acids. The DNA for the CDR3 is TGTGCCAGCAGTGCTCTAGCGGGGGGGCCCAACGAGCAGTACTTC. It encodes CASSALAGGPNEQYF.

This chain links TRBV20-1 with TRBJ2-1; TRBD1 or TRBD2 may be the D gene (7 bases each). The V and J ends lost 6 bases and 0 bases respectively, with 18 bases between them. Germline V gene data show CDR1 as DFQATT and CDR2 as SNEGSKA (reference sequence). The CDR3 has 16 amino acids. CDR3 nucleotide sequence: TGCAGTGCAAAAACAGGGGAGGGGCTCTCCTACAATGAGCAGTTCTTC. Its protein is CSAKTGEGLSYNEQFF.

The chain uses TRBV5-6 and TRBJ2-7, with D perhaps TRBD1 (5 bases). Germline V gene data show CDR1 as SGHDT and CDR2 as YYEEEE. V was shortened by 6 bases and J by 2 bases, with 21 bases between the two germline ends. The CDR3 runs to 16 residues. The CDR3 protein is CASTLWGQGPTYEQYF. CDR3 coding DNA: TGTGCCAGCACCTTATGGGGCCAAGGGCCTACCTACGAGCAGTACTTC.

The rearrangement links TRBV3-1 to TRBJ2-7; D tentatively reads TRBD1 or TRBD2 (5 bases each). Germline values: CDR1 LGHDT, CDR2 YNNKEL (reference sequence). CDR3 length: 15 residues. V lost 6 bases, J lost 3 bases, and 18 bases lay in between. The CDR3 sequence is CASSPNSGTNYEQYF. CDR3 in DNA: TGTGCCAGCAGTCCAAACTCCGGGACGAACTACGAGCAGTACTTC.

The V and J genes are TRBV7-9 and TRBJ2-2; no clear D gene. CDR3 length equals 15 residues. The V end was cut by 1 base, the J end by 6 bases, with 12 bases between. Germline loops: CDR1 SEHNR, CDR2 FQNEAQ (reference sequence). The DNA of the CDR3 is TGTGCCAGCAGCTTAGTATCGAGGCAGGCCGGGGAGCTGTTTTTT. Residues: CASSLVSRQAGELFF.

This clonotype has a handful of counts. This chain uses TRBV12-3 or TRBV12-4 with TRBJ1-4, with D uncertain. The CDR3 is made up of 13 amino acids. The V end lost 6 bases, the J end lost 5 bases, and 10 bases lay between the germline ends. For the CDR3, the DNA is TGTGCCAGCAGCAGAGTGGGGAATGAAAAACTGTTTTTT. This translates into CASSRVGNEKLFF.

The chain links TRBV28 to TRBJ2-3, with D maybe TRBD2 (5 bases). V was trimmed by 6 bases and J by 3 bases, leaving 16 bases between them. CDR1 is MDHEN and CDR2 is SYDVKM in the germline V gene. The CDR3 spans 15 residues. This chain's CDR3 is CASSLTRTGTDTQYF. As DNA, the CDR3 is TGTGCCAGCAGCCTGACAAGGACGGGGACAGATACGCAGTATTTT.

This clonotype was picked up a small number of times. The gene calls are TRBV4-1 and TRBJ2-7; TRBD2 agrees at 10 bases. Per germline, CDR1 MGHRA and CDR2 YSYEKL. This CDR3 has 17 amino acids. Trimming cost V 3 bases and J 5 bases; bases outside gene matches: 13. Written as DNA, the CDR3 is TGCGCCAGCAGCCAGGGATCTGGGACTAGCGAGGGGAACGAGCAGTACTTC. Translated: CASSQGSGTSEGNEQYF.

This clonotype was observed a few times. The gene calls are TRBV13 and TRBJ2-7; D could derive from TRBD1 or TRBD2 (6 bases each). Per the germline V gene, CDR1 is PRHDT and CDR2 is FYEKMQ (reference sequence). The CDR3 sequence is 13 residues long. V shed 3 bases and J shed 7 bases, with 13 bases lying between them. CDR3 in DNA: TGTGCCAGCAGCTTGCCGGGGGCGGGGGAGCAGTACTTC. Amino acid sequence: CASSLPGAGEQYF.

The CDR3 is CSARPGLALSDTQYF. The CDR3 DNA reads as TGCAGTGCTAGACCAGGACTAGCTTTGTCAGATACGCAGTATTTT. The rearrangement uses TRBV20-1 and TRBJ2-3; 8 nucleotides agree with TRBD2. Germline V gene data show CDR1 as DFQATT and CDR2 as SNEGSKA (reference sequence). The ends lost 2 bases at V and 4 bases at J; junction bases unmatched: 8. CDR3 length: 15 amino acids.

This clonotype was observed a handful of times. The V call is TRBV12-3 or TRBV12-4, the J call TRBJ2-5; D not certain. V lost 5 bases and J 9 bases, leaving 13 bases between the germline ends. There are 12 residues in the CDR3. DNA of the CDR3: TGTGCCAGCAGTATCCGAGAAGAACCCCAGTACTTC. Translating gives CASSIREEPQYF.

The table lists this clonotype with a few counts. The chain couples TRBV21-1 to TRBJ2-4; the table names TRBD1, a call not compared with the DNA. TRBV21-1 constitutes a pseudogene. This CDR3 is 17 amino acids long. CDR3 nucleotide sequence: TGTGCCAGCAGCAAACGGACAGACTACCAGGCCAAAAACATTCAGTACTTC. This encodes CASSKRTDYQAKNIQYF.

This sequence joins TRBV28 and TRBJ2-7; D gene uncertain. The CDR3 runs to 14 residues. V lost 5 bases to trimming and J lost 4 bases, with 15 bases between them. Germline V gene lookup returns CDR1 MDHEN and CDR2 SYDVKM. DNA of the CDR3: TGTGCCAGCAGTATGGGCCCTTTGGGGTACGAGCAGTACTTC. Amino acid sequence: CASSMGPLGYEQYF.

The J gene is TRBJ1-1, the V gene TRBV10-3, with TRBD1 matching over 7 bases. V lost 3 bases to trimming and J lost 1 base; unmatched junction nucleotides: 8. Germline CDR1 reads ENHRY; CDR2 reads SYGVKD. This CDR3 spans 16 amino acids. For the CDR3, the DNA is TGTGCCATCAGTGACCCCACAGGGGTTAAGAACACTGAAGCTTTCTTT. Protein: CAISDPTGVKNTEAFF.

The chain links TRBV7-9 to TRBJ2-5; 8 nucleotides match TRBD1. This CDR3 is 14 amino acids long. V shed 3 bases and J 1 base; nucleotides not matched to a gene: 1. The germline gives CDR1 SEHNR, CDR2 FQNEAQ (reference sequence). DNA for the CDR3: TGTGCCAGCAGCTTGGGACAGGCCCAAGAGACCCAGTACTTC. Protein: CASSLGQAQETQYF.

This clonotype was counted between two and nine times. This rearrangement joins TRBV9 to TRBJ2-1; D not resolved. This CDR3 has 12 residues. V dropped 1 base and J dropped 6 bases, with 5 bases sitting between them. Germline lookup yields CDR1 SGDLS and CDR2 YYNGEE. The CDR3 protein is CASSVIANEQFF. CDR3 bases: TGTGCCAGCAGCGTAATAGCCAATGAGCAGTTCTTC.

Concerning this clonotype itself: A much larger clonotype is one base distant, so this may be a read error. Written as DNA, the CDR3 is TGCAGCGCCCGGGACACACCCTACGAGCAGTACTTC. Its protein is CSARDTPYEQYF. V and J are TRBV29-1 and TRBJ2-7, with D possibly TRBD1 on 6 matching bases. The V gene lost 7 bases and the J gene lost 2 bases, with 12 bases spanning the gap. In germline, CDR1 is SQVTM, CDR2 ANQGSEA. The CDR3 totals 12 residues.

Only a few counts were recorded for this clonotype. The chain has TRBV28 and TRBJ2-1; 9 bases map to TRBD2. V lost 8 bases to trimming and J lost 9 bases; unmatched junction nucleotides: 14. The CDR3 has 15 amino acids. In germline, CDR1 is MDHEN, CDR2 SYDVKM. The CDR3 protein is CASGLIAGGPGEQFF. CDR3 in DNA: TGTGCCAGCGGCCTGATTGCGGGGGGGCCTGGTGAGCAGTTCTTC.

This clonotype was recorded a few times. The J gene is TRBJ1-1, the V gene TRBV28, with no clear D. CDR3 length: 14 residues. Germline assignment: CDR1 MDHEN and CDR2 SYDVKM. Trimming took 5 bases from V and 8 from J, leaving 18 bases between them. CDR3 bases: TGTGCCAGCAGTCCCCCCCTCAACGGAGGGGAAGCTTTCTTT. This sequence encodes CASSPPLNGGEAFF.

The CDR3 region has the DNA TGTGCCAGCAGCTCTGGGGAGGGGCACACCGGGGAGCTGTTTTTT. Translated: CASSSGEGHTGELFF. This sequence joins TRBV13 and TRBJ2-2, with 7 bases aligning to TRBD2. Per germline, CDR1 PRHDT and CDR2 FYEKMQ (reference sequence). V shed 4 bases, J shed 3 bases, and the junction held 5 bases outside the gene matches. CDR3 size: 15 residues.

This chain uses TRBV10-3 with TRBJ2-1; 7 positions agree with TRBD1. Germline V gene lookup returns CDR1 ENHRY and CDR2 SYGVKD. After removal of 2 bases from V and 5 bases from J, the junction contained 6 bases not matched to a gene. The CDR3 sequence is 15 residues long. CDR3 bases: TGTGCCATCAGTGAGGATCCCACAGGGGACAATGAGCAGTTCTTC. Translating gives CAISEDPTGDNEQFF.

In its sample, this clonotype was seen once. V and J are TRBV2 and TRBJ2-4; 7 bases map to TRBD1. Germline CDR1 is SNHLY and CDR2 is FYNNEI. The trim removed 6 bases at V and 2 bases at J, leaving 10 bases unmatched. This CDR3 has 16 amino acids. This CDR3 reads CASRGMTGFSKNIQYF. DNA for the CDR3: TGTGCCAGCAGGGGAATGACAGGGTTTTCCAAAAACATTCAGTACTTC.